This TCR beta chain derives from a study of blood T cell repertoires in COVID-19. Across the study: The analysed material was cDNA or gDNA that came from T cells, B-cell-depleted T cells, or PBMCs.

V was clipped by 2 bases and J by 5 bases; unmatched bases: 7. This CDR3 is 15 amino acids long. Germline CDR1 SGHTA, CDR2 FQGNSA. The method was immunoSEQ multiplex PCR; TCRdb's version includes in-frame clones alone and lacks a portion of them. Of 72,000 or so clones in the sample, 80% to 90% are singletons; the top ten hold roughly 5%. The receptor comes from a man in his forties or fifties with active COVID-19. This chain connects TRBV7-2 to TRBJ2-3; TRBD2 matches 7 bases. The sample was peripheral blood. Here the CDR3 DNA reads TGTGCCAGCAGCTTACGAGCGGGAATCGGAGATACGCAGTATTTT. This encodes CASSLRAGIGDTQYF.